These T cell receptor beta chains were read from a single sample in a study of blood T cell repertoires in COVID-19. The data were produced by immunoSEQ multiplex PCR, yet TCRdb's version contains in-frame clones alone and is incomplete. Among 200,000 to 300,000 clones listed, about 86% were seen once. The sequenced sample consisted of PBMCs or T cells enriched from blood (not recorded which). The receptor source for this set is a woman aged 40 to 50 with acute COVID-19. Both conserved end residues are part of each CDR3. Fields, in order: clone size, J gene, D gene, V gene, CDR3 DNA, CDR3 protein. The D gene is left open where the match is weak. Clone size is stated in some rows and not others, as once, few, many or a class when expanded.

>once|TRBJ1-5|-|TRBV19
TGTGCCAGTAGTATCGACATCAATCAGCCCCAGCATTTT
CASSIDINQPQHF
>-|TRBJ1-3|-|TRBV11-3
TGTGCCAGCAGTCCTGGCCCCTCAGCGGGTGAAAACACCATATATTTT
CASSPGPSAGENTIYF
>-|TRBJ2-1|TRBD2|TRBV5-8
TGTGCCAGCAGCTCAGCGGGATCGAGGGTCAATGAGCAGTTCTTC
CASSSAGSRVNEQFF
>-|TRBJ2-5|TRBD1|TRBV5-1
TGCGCCAGCGGCACCCCCGGGACAGGGGGGGAAGAGACCCAGTACTTC
CASGTPGTGGEETQYF
>once|TRBJ2-3|-|TRBV13
TGTGCCAGCAGCTTAGGCCTCCGAGACAAATACACAGATACGCAGTATTTT
CASSLGLRDKYTDTQYF
>-|TRBJ1-1|-|TRBV24-1
TGTGCCACCAGTGATTTGGGGGACAATGAAGCTTTCTTT
CATSDLGDNEAFF
>-|TRBJ1-1|-|TRBV14
TGTGCCAGCAGCCAGGGGTTGGGGAGCACTGAAGCTTTCTTT
CASSQGLGSTEAFF
>-|TRBJ1-2|TRBD1|TRBV24-1
TGTGCCACCAGTGATCACAGGGGTTCTCTCGCTGGCTACACCTTC
CATSDHRGSLAGYTF
>few|TRBJ2-1|TRBD2|TRBV11-3
TGTGCCAGCAGCGGCCGACTAGCGGGAGGGAACAATGAGCAGTTCTTC
CASSGRLAGGNNEQFF
>-|TRBJ2-7|TRBD1|TRBV24-1
TGTGCCACCAGTGAATCGGACAGGGGCAACGAGCAGTACTTC
CATSESDRGNEQYF